The subject of this entry is one T cell receptor beta chain. Its antigen is undetermined. A second about 7 to 12 cycle PCR used barcoded and J-beta primers. Every cDNA molecule bore a tag from a template-switch adaptor containing 12 random nucleotides. TCRdb recomputed calls from the 5' RACE reads with MiXCR, one row per CDR3 protein. The sample records 1.5 million to 1.9 million distinct CDR3 sequences, roughly 43% being singletons. V lost 2 bases, J lost 0 bases, and 8 bases stayed unmatched. This CDR3 has 17 residues. Germline V gene sequence: CDR1 SEHNR, CDR2 FQNEAQ (reference sequence). The data originate from a study of blood T cells in healthy people across ages. Points from the study as a whole: Researchers deemed the diversity estimates from one million T cells underestimates.

The rearrangement joins TRBV7-9 to TRBJ2-3; 7 nucleotides match TRBD1. The sequence was collected from a woman aged 18-35 years in good health. The source material was blood. CDR3 sequence: CASSLSGTVLSTDTQYF. The CDR3 DNA follows: TGTGCCAGCAGCTTATCGGGGACAGTCCTCAGCACAGATACGCAGTATTTT. Drawing the rest from reference TRBV7-9 and TRBJ2-3, the complete variable domain is DTGVSQNPRHKITKRGQNVTFRCDPISEHNRLYWYRQTLGQGPEFLTYFQNEAQLEKSRLLSDRFSAERPKGSFSTLEIQRTEQGDSAMYLCASSLSGTVLSTDTQYFGPGTRLTVL.